The 18 T cell receptor beta chains in this list originate from one sample, sequenced in a study of human T cells and chemical hapten exposure. Each CDR3 protein gets one entry after TCRdb re-called the RACE reads with MiXCR. The table records tens of thousands of distinct CDR3 sequences, about a tenth of them present only once. Time point meaning: pre-sensitization, week 0. Treatment reported: therapeutic diphenylcyclopropenone sensitization with weekly scalp DPC. The sequences come from whole blood, collected in connection with sensitization to the hapten diphenylcyclopropenone (DPC). These receptors all stem from a woman between 45 and 60 years old with alopecia areata. Some clones in this sample may be carry-over from other donors' samples.

This clonotype was observed at least ten times. The chain is built from TRBV2 and TRBJ2-3; D ambiguous. The germline V and J ends were trimmed by 3 bases and 5 bases, with 3 bases remaining between them. Germline lookup yields CDR1 SNHLY and CDR2 FYNNEI. The CDR3 is 11 amino acids. The CDR3 spells CASSERDTQYF. CDR3 DNA sequence: TGTGCCAGCAGTGAGAGAGATACGCAGTATTTT.

The chain joins TRBV27 to TRBJ1-2, with D possibly being TRBD1 (5 bases). CDR3 length: 14 residues. V was trimmed by 0 bases and J by 4 bases, leaving 9 bases between them. Germline V gene sequence: CDR1 MNHEY, CDR2 SMNVEV (reference sequence). The CDR3 nucleotides are TGTGCCAGCAGTTTATCGGTCAGGGTCTATGGCTACACCTTC. Residues: CASSLSVRVYGYTF.

This clonotype was counted a few times. V gene TRBV4-1 combines with J gene TRBJ2-2, with 12 positions matching TRBD1. V lost 3 bases, J lost 4 bases, and 6 bases stayed unmatched. Per germline, CDR1 MGHRA and CDR2 YSYEKL. The CDR3 runs 17 residues. The CDR3 is CASSQAGTGGSTGELFF. The CDR3 coding sequence is TGCGCCAGCAGCCAGGCGGGGACAGGGGGCAGCACCGGGGAGCTGTTTTTT.

This clonotype is medium-sized by share. The CDR3 DNA reads TGTGCCATCAGTGAGTCCTCGACCCGCGGGGGCACTGAAGCTTTCTTT. Translation gives CAISESSTRGGTEAFF. The chain employs TRBV10-3 and TRBJ1-1, with TRBD1 as a possible D gene (5 bases). CDR3 length equals 16 residues. CDR1 and CDR2 from the germline V gene are ENHRY and SYGVKD. The ends were cut back, 0 bases at V and 4 bases at J, with 15 bases in the middle.

This clonotype has a count of ten or more. CDR3 DNA: TGTGCCAGCAGTTATACGAACACCGGGGAGCTGTTTTTT. Translated: CASSYTNTGELFF. This sequence joins TRBV6-2 or TRBV6-3 and TRBJ2-2, with D hard to call. V was pared by 3 bases and J by 0 bases, with 2 bases between. Germline V lookup: CDR1 MNHEY, CDR2 SVGEGT. The CDR3 covers 13 residues.

The chain recombines TRBV6-6 with TRBJ1-5; 9 bases map to TRBD1. V shed 9 bases and J 3 bases; nucleotides not matched to a gene: 9. The CDR3 sequence is 15 residues long. Germline V lookup: CDR1 MNHNY, CDR2 SVGAGI (reference sequence). In DNA, the CDR3 is TGTGCCAGTCAGCCGGGACAGGGATACAATCAGCCCCAGCATTTT. Its translation is CASQPGQGYNQPQHF.

This clonotype has just a few counts. The rearrangement joins TRBV15 to TRBJ2-7; D uncertain. With 0 bases removed from V and 0 bases from J, the gap between germline ends came to 15 bases. Germline values: CDR1 LNHNV, CDR2 YYDKDF (reference sequence). The CDR3 loop spans 17 amino acids. The CDR3 sequence is CATSRDLDTYSSYEQYF. The CDR3 DNA sequence: TGTGCCACCAGCAGAGATCTTGACACATACAGCTCCTACGAGCAGTACTTC.

The chain employs TRBV5-5 and TRBJ1-4; D not resolved. The CDR3 runs to 14 residues. Trimming took off 3 bases at V and 5 bases at J, with 11 bases between the two ends. Germline V lookup: CDR1 SGHKS, CDR2 YYEKEE (reference sequence). The CDR3 coding sequence is TGTGCCAGCAGCTCCGTGACCGGGAATGAAAAACTGTTTTTT. Residues: CASSSVTGNEKLFF.

This clonotype was seen many times. The chain employs TRBV20-1 and TRBJ2-7; no clear D. Trimming took off 5 bases at V and 0 bases at J, with 14 bases between the two ends. Per the germline V gene, CDR1 is DFQATT and CDR2 is SNEGSKA (reference sequence). The CDR3 extends over 14 amino acids. Here the CDR3 DNA reads TGCAGTGCTCCTCGGTCAGGCTCCTCCTACGAGCAGTACTTC. Protein sequence: CSAPRSGSSYEQYF.

Sample share makes this clonotype medium-sized (0.01 to 0.1%). V is TRBV27 and J is TRBJ1-4; no definite D call. Germline V gene lookup returns CDR1 MNHEY and CDR2 SMNVEV (reference sequence). Trimming removed 5 bases at V and 10 bases at J, with 17 bases between. This CDR3 region has 14 residues. CDR3 sequence: CASSPRPDRGKLFF. The CDR3 bases are TGTGCCAGCAGTCCGCGTCCGGACCGGGGAAAACTGTTTTTT.

The V gene is TRBV7-2, the J gene TRBJ2-3; D remains ambiguous. The CDR3 is 16 amino acids. V lost 5 bases and J 1 base, leaving 16 bases between the germline ends. Germline V gene sequence: CDR1 SGHTA, CDR2 FQGNSA. As DNA, the CDR3 is TGTGCCAGCAGCACCCAGAGGACGGCCCGCACAGATACGCAGTATTTT. It specifies CASSTQRTARTDTQYF.

This clonotype was recorded many times. The chain has TRBV18 and TRBJ1-1; D remains ambiguous. This CDR3 comprises 15 residues. V lost 6 bases and J lost 0, with 14 bases in between. The germline CDR1 and CDR2 sequences are KGHSH and LQKENI. CDR3 protein: CASSPPQLLNTEAFF. The CDR3 nucleotides are TGTGCCAGCTCTCCCCCTCAGCTACTGAACACTGAAGCTTTCTTT.

This clonotype was picked up many times. The V call is TRBV7-9, the J call TRBJ1-2; TRBD1 aligns across 8 bases. Unmatched junction bases numbered 5, after V lost 2 bases and J lost 6 bases. CDR3 length equals 14 residues. Looked up from germline, CDR1 is SEHNR and CDR2 is FQNEAQ (reference sequence). The CDR3 is CASSLPTGADGYTF. The CDR3, as DNA: TGTGCCAGCAGCTTACCGACAGGGGCGGATGGCTACACCTTC.

Many counts were recorded for this clonotype. The J gene is TRBJ2-7, the V gene TRBV29-1, with D perhaps TRBD1 (6 bases). The CDR3 has 13 residues. V lost 1 base and J lost 2, with 9 bases in between. Germline V gene lookup returns CDR1 SQVTM and CDR2 ANQGSEA. CDR3 in amino acids: CSVEGTVAYEQYF. The CDR3 nucleotides read TGCAGCGTTGAAGGGACAGTAGCCTACGAGCAGTACTTC.

Concerning this clonotype: A much bigger clone sits one base away, suggesting this may be a read error. V usage is TRBV7-9 and J usage is TRBJ1-1; D gene uncertain. The CDR3 contains 11 residues. Per germline, CDR1 SEHNR and CDR2 FQNEAQ (reference sequence). Trimming took 6 bases from V and 1 from J, leaving 3 bases between them. The CDR3 protein is CASSWNTEAFF. The CDR3 DNA follows: TGTGCCAGCAGTTGGAACACTGAAGCTTTCTTT.

This clonotype was seen ten or more times. V and J are TRBV11-2 and TRBJ2-1; D call uncertain. In germline, CDR1 is SGHAT, CDR2 FQNNGV. The length of the CDR3 is 11 residues. V lost 5 bases to trimming and J lost 5 bases, with 4 bases between them. CDR3 DNA: TGTGCCAGCAGCAAACACAATGAGCAGTTCTTC. Protein sequence: CASSKHNEQFF.

This clonotype was observed many times. V and J are TRBV6-2 or TRBV6-3 and TRBJ2-3; 10 bases agree with TRBD1. V trimming: 6 bases; J trimming: 5 bases; junction bases outside the gene matches: 8. The CDR3 has 15 residues. Per the germline V gene, CDR1 is MNHEY and CDR2 is SVGEGT. In nucleotides, the CDR3 is TGTGCCAGCAGACTCCGGGACAGGGGAGGAGATACGCAGTATTTT. It specifies CASRLRDRGGDTQYF.

This clonotype showed up many times. V is TRBV6-6 and J is TRBJ2-1; D is uncertain. The germline V gene encodes CDR1 MNHNY and CDR2 SVGAGI (reference sequence). The CDR3 is made up of 13 amino acids. The germline V and J ends were trimmed by 7 bases and 0 bases, with 7 bases remaining between them. CDR3 region: CASTPSSYNEQFF. As DNA, the CDR3 is TGTGCCAGCACTCCGAGCTCCTACAATGAGCAGTTCTTC.